The 32 T cell receptor beta chains below were found in one sample sequenced in a study of OX40 agonist ivuxolimab in advanced cancers. TCRdb's copy holds only in-frame clones and misses some; the assay was immunoSEQ multiplex PCR. The sample includes 17,000 or so clones, 65% to 80% of them seen just once. Sample: CD4+ or CD8+ T cells sorted from blood, taken in a trial of the OX40 agonist ivuxolimab. The receptors shown here come from an adult with an advanced solid tumor such as melanoma, head and neck, liver or kidney cancer.

The count of this clone is one. The chain carries TRBV27 and TRBJ2-7, with no clear D. Germline CDR1 MNHEY, CDR2 SMNVEV (reference sequence). The CDR3 is 13 residues long. V was clipped by 7 bases and J by 2 bases, with 12 bases between them. The DNA of the CDR3 is TGTGCCAGCACCTCGGTGGGCGCCTACGAGCAGTACTTC. This translates into CASTSVGAYEQYF.

The rearrangement joins TRBV7-9 to TRBJ2-7; D assignment may be TRBD1 or TRBD2 (5 bases each). Trimming cost V 4 bases and J 6 bases, with 16 bases left between them. Per germline, CDR1 SEHNR and CDR2 FQNEAQ (reference sequence). CDR3 length: 14 amino acids. The CDR3 reads CASSSLGRGFEQYF. In DNA, the CDR3 is TGTGCCAGCAGCTCCCTGGGACGGGGTTTCGAGCAGTACTTC.

The rearrangement links TRBV7-9 to TRBJ2-2; TRBD2 matches 14 bases. Germline V gene sequence: CDR1 SEHNR, CDR2 FQNEAQ (reference sequence). This CDR3 spans 19 amino acids. The V gene end was trimmed by 4 bases and the J gene end by 7 bases; junction bases not matched to a gene: 14. CDR3 loop: CASSSPGGLAGVMGGELFF. The CDR3, as DNA: TGTGCCAGCAGCTCCCCCGGGGGACTAGCGGGAGTGATGGGCGGGGAGCTGTTTTTT.

The chain combines TRBV4-3 with TRBJ2-3, with TRBD2 matching over 15 bases. V trimming: 0 bases; J trimming: 0 bases; junction bases outside the gene matches: 7. The CDR3 runs to 20 residues. Germline CDR1 LGHNA, CDR2 YSLEER. The CDR3 DNA reads TGCGCCAGCAGCCAAGAGGGACTAGCGGGAGGAGAATCTAGCACAGATACGCAGTATTTT. Translated: CASSQEGLAGGESSTDTQYF.

This chain links TRBV27 with TRBJ1-2; the D is unclear. The V end was cut by 6 bases, the J end by 3 bases, with 14 bases between. Germline V CDR1 and CDR2: MNHEY, SMNVEV (reference sequence). The CDR3 runs to 14 residues. The CDR3 bases are TGTGCCAGCAGCTCCAATACGGGTGACTATGGCTACACCTTC. It codes for CASSSNTGDYGYTF.

There are a few counts of this clone. V is TRBV5-6 and J is TRBJ1-2; 9 bases line up with TRBD1. Unmatched junction bases numbered 5, after V lost 4 bases and J lost 1 base. The CDR3 totals 15 residues. Germline V CDR1 and CDR2: SGHDT, YYEEEE. The CDR3 loop reads CASSAGTGINYGYTF. The CDR3 DNA is TGTGCCAGCAGCGCGGGGACAGGGATTAACTATGGCTACACCTTC.

This sequence joins TRBV28 and TRBJ2-7; TRBD2 is a possible D gene (5 bases). The CDR3 runs 16 residues. The V end lost 5 bases, the J end lost 2 bases, and 19 bases lay between the germline ends. CDR1 and CDR2 (germline): MDHEN, SYDVKM. The CDR3 spells CASSGPVEGPTYEQYF. CDR3 nucleotides: TGTGCCAGCAGTGGACCCGTTGAGGGTCCTACCTACGAGCAGTACTTC.

This clone was seen a single time. The germline gene is not matched at one end of the junction; a read error may be the cause. This CDR3 is also generated by other DNA sequences in the sample. The chain couples TRBV28 to TRBJ2-7, with TRBD1 matching over 7 bases. Germline loops: CDR1 MDHEN, CDR2 SYDVKM. The CDR3 loop spans 14 amino acids. For the CDR3, the DNA is TGTGCCAGCAGTCCACGGACAGGAGCCTATGAGCAGTACTTC. Its translation is CASSPRTGAYEQYF.

The gene calls are TRBV29-1 and TRBJ2-7, with 10 nucleotides matching TRBD2. Germline V gene sequence: CDR1 SQVTM, CDR2 ANQGSEA. The CDR3 is 15 residues long. The V segment lost 4 bases and the J segment 5 bases; nucleotides outside the gene matches: 11. DNA of the CDR3: TGCAGCGTTGTCCCTAGCGGGAGTACGGTCGACGAGCAGTACTTC. It specifies CSVVPSGSTVDEQYF.

This clone showed up just a few times. The V call is TRBV19, the J call TRBJ2-7, with TRBD2 matching over 11 bases. Germline CDR1 LNHDA, CDR2 SQIVND (reference sequence). The junction had 13 bases not matched to a gene; V was cut back by 5 bases and J by 4 bases. This CDR3 is built from 17 residues. CDR3 region: CASSLGVSGRAGYEQYF. CDR3 bases: TGTGCCAGTAGTCTCGGGGTTAGCGGGAGGGCCGGGTACGAGCAGTACTTC.

The genes are TRBV2 and TRBJ1-2; the match to TRBD1 covers 7 bases. Losses at the gene ends were 6 bases for V and 8 bases for J; bases not matched to a gene: 12. CDR3 length: 14 residues. Germline V gives CDR1 SNHLY, CDR2 FYNNEI. CDR3 nucleotides: TGTGCCAGCAGCGCCGAACTCAGGGGGGACGGCTACACCTTC. Residues: CASSAELRGDGYTF.

The V and J genes are TRBV9 and TRBJ2-3; 7 bases fit TRBD2. J was trimmed by 6 bases and V by 2 bases; bases with no gene match: 0. The CDR3 is 12 residues long. From germline, CDR1 is SGDLS and CDR2 YYNGEE. The CDR3 coding sequence is TGTGCCAGCAGCGTCGGGGGGGATACGCAGTATTTT. This sequence encodes CASSVGGDTQYF.

This sequence joins TRBV11-2 and TRBJ2-7, with 8 bases aligning to TRBD2. The CDR3 runs 15 residues. V was clipped by 5 bases and J by 5 bases; unmatched bases: 11. Germline CDR1 SGHAT, CDR2 FQNNGV. DNA of the CDR3: TGTGCCAGCAGCACAAAAGGGACTAGGGTACACGAGCAGTACTTC. Translation: CASSTKGTRVHEQYF.

The chain uses TRBV28 and TRBJ2-7; 10 bases are shared with TRBD1. The CDR3 is 15 residues long. Germline assignment: CDR1 MDHEN and CDR2 SYDVKM. The V gene end was trimmed by 6 bases and the J gene end by 6 bases; junction bases not matched to a gene: 11. CDR3 in amino acids: CASSFRGTGVPEQYF. The DNA of the CDR3 is TGTGCCAGCAGCTTCCGCGGGACAGGGGTCCCCGAGCAGTACTTC.

The chain has TRBV4-2 and TRBJ2-5; D is ambiguous. The CDR3 sequence is 12 residues long. With 1 base removed from V and 5 bases from J, the gap between germline ends came to 5 bases. The germline CDR1 and CDR2 sequences are LGHNA and YNFKEQ. CDR3 in DNA: TGTGCCAGCAGCCAAGTTATGGAGACCCAGTACTTC. This translates into CASSQVMETQYF.

The chain recombines TRBV5-4 with TRBJ2-7; D not resolved. CDR1 is SGHNT and CDR2 is YYREEE in the germline V gene (reference sequence). This CDR3 has 13 residues. Trimming shortened V by 3 bases and J by 2 bases, and 9 bases separated the two germline ends. The CDR3 loop reads CASSSWDAYEQYF. The CDR3 bases are TGTGCCAGCAGCTCGTGGGATGCCTACGAGCAGTACTTC.

This clone occurred a few times. The chain carries TRBV25-1 and TRBJ2-2, with no clear D. Germline CDR1 and CDR2: MGHDK and SYGVNS. This CDR3 has 16 residues. V was pared by 7 bases and J by 9 bases, with 24 bases between. The CDR3 here is CASTTRCRSEHRELFF. The CDR3 coding sequence is TGTGCCAGCACAACCAGGTGTCGTTCCGAACACCGGGAGCTGTTTTTT. The full variable domain, completed using reference TRBV25-1 and TRBJ2-2, is EADIYQTPRYLVIGTGKKITLECSQTMGHDKMYWYQQDPGMELHLIHYSYGVNSTEKGDLSSESTVSRIRTEHFPLTLESARPSHTSQYLCASTTRCRSEHRELFFGEGSRLTVL.

The CDR3 loop reads CASSFPGDDEQFF. CDR3 in DNA: TGTGCCAGCAGTTTTCCGGGCGACGATGAGCAGTTCTTC. The chain joins TRBV27 to TRBJ2-1; D not resolved. The CDR3 totals 13 residues. Germline CDR1 and CDR2: MNHEY and SMNVEV (reference sequence). V lost 3 bases to trimming and J lost 8 bases, with 11 bases between them.

This clone was seen once. V is TRBV29-1 and J is TRBJ2-7, with unresolved D. Germline V gives CDR1 SQVTM, CDR2 ANQGSEA. The CDR3 totals 11 residues. Between the trimmed V and J ends, which lost 3 bases and 4 bases, there was a span of 7 bases. The CDR3 protein is CSVEAQYEQYF. In DNA form, the CDR3 reads TGCAGCGTTGAGGCACAGTACGAGCAGTACTTC.

V and J are TRBV9 and TRBJ2-2; 11 bases are shared with TRBD1. Per germline, CDR1 SGDLS and CDR2 YYNGEE. Unmatched junction bases numbered 17, after V lost 5 bases and J lost 2 bases. The CDR3 covers 20 residues. As DNA, the CDR3 is TGTGCCAGCAGTCCGTGGAGGACAGGGGGCGCAAGGGGAAACACCGGGGAGCTGTTTTTT. Translation gives CASSPWRTGGARGNTGELFF. The complete variable domain, with remaining parts taken from reference TRBV9 and TRBJ2-2, reads DSGVTQTPKHLITATGQRVTLRCSPRSGDLSVYWYQQSLDQGLQFLIQYYNGEERAKGNILERFSAQQFPDLHSELNLSSLELGDSALYFCASSPWRTGGARGNTGELFFGEGSRLTVL.

The chain employs TRBV27 and TRBJ2-4, with 10 bases lining up with TRBD1. Trimming at V came to 0 bases and at J to 0 bases, leaving 23 bases not matched to a gene. CDR1 is MNHEY and CDR2 is SMNVEV in the germline V gene (reference sequence). CDR3 length: 24 residues. The CDR3 DNA follows: TGTGCCAGCAGTTTATCTTCCCCCCGGTCGGGACAGGGGTCATTCCTACTAGCCAAAAACATTCAGTACTTC. Translated: CASSLSSPRSGQGSFLLAKNIQYF.

The chain uses TRBV2 and TRBJ1-2; the D gene is possibly TRBD1 (5 bases). Deletions cut 0 bases from V and 4 bases from J, with 30 bases between. The CDR3 is made up of 21 amino acids. Germline V gives CDR1 SNHLY, CDR2 FYNNEI. CDR3 amino acids: CASSEASSTGRDSMVPYGYTF. The CDR3 DNA reads TGTGCCAGCAGTGAAGCGTCGTCAACGGGCCGCGACAGCATGGTACCCTATGGCTACACCTTC.

The chain joins TRBV11-3 to TRBJ2-1; D perhaps matches TRBD2 (6 bases). This CDR3 has 13 residues. Germline CDR1 reads SGHNT; CDR2 reads YENEEA. Trimming left V 4 bases short and J 8 bases short, with 12 bases between. In DNA, the CDR3 is TGTGCCAGCAGCTCGACGGGGGAGGATGAGCAGTTCTTC. The encoded protein is CASSSTGEDEQFF. Full variable domain (rest looked up from reference TRBV11-3 and TRBJ2-1): EAGVVQSPRYKIIEKKQPVAFWCNPISGHNTLYWYLQNLGQGPELLIRYENEEAVDDSQLPKDRFSAERLKGVDSTLKIQPAELGDSAVYLCASSSTGEDEQFFGPGTRLTVL.

This clone was seen more than once but under ten times. The chain has TRBV9 and TRBJ2-3, with 10 bases matching TRBD2. Germline-derived CDR1 and CDR2 are SGDLS and YYNGEE. This CDR3 has 15 residues. After removal of 2 bases from V and 3 bases from J, the junction contained 3 bases not matched to a gene. The CDR3 DNA reads as TGTGCCAGCAGCGTGGGACTAGCGAAAACAGATACGCAGTATTTT. Its protein product is CASSVGLAKTDTQYF.

This clone was picked up a small number of times. V and J are TRBV5-4 and TRBJ1-1; D uncertain. Trimming left V 0 bases short and J 1 base short, with 10 bases between. The V gene's germline CDR1 is SGHNT and CDR2 YYREEE (reference sequence). This CDR3 has 15 amino acids. The CDR3 sequence: CASSLDASWNTEAFF. Written as DNA, the CDR3 is TGTGCCAGCAGCTTGGATGCCAGCTGGAACACTGAAGCTTTCTTT.

The table lists this clone with a few counts. V gene TRBV5-1 combines with J gene TRBJ2-2; tentative D call: TRBD1 (6 bases). CDR1 and CDR2 from the germline V gene are SGHRS and YFSETQ. Between the trimmed V and J ends, which lost 0 bases and 3 bases, there was a span of 12 bases. CDR3 length: 16 amino acids. Here the CDR3 DNA reads TGCGCCAGCAGCTTGGTTGGCAGGGGTCACACCGGGGAGCTGTTTTTT. Its translation: CASSLVGRGHTGELFF.

The chain joins TRBV11-3 to TRBJ2-3, with D perhaps matching TRBD2 (6 bases). Trimming shortened V by 2 bases and J by 2 bases, and 11 bases separated the two germline ends. The CDR3 totals 15 residues. Germline loops: CDR1 SGHNT, CDR2 YENEEA. The CDR3 loop is CASSLYGSDTDTQYF. The CDR3 DNA sequence: TGTGCCAGCAGCTTATACGGGAGTGACACAGATACGCAGTATTTT.

In this sample, this clone turned up a few times. One junction end does not reproduce the germline sequence, and a read error may be involved. The chain joins TRBV4-3 to TRBJ2-7; D remains unclear. The CDR3 has 14 amino acids. CDR1 is LGHNA and CDR2 is YSLEER in the germline V gene. CDR3 in amino acids: CASNQPETTYEQYF. Here the CDR3 DNA reads TGCGCCAGCAACCAACCAGAGACAACCTACGAGCAGTACTTC.

The CDR3 nucleotides read TGCAGCGTCCCAAGACTAGCGGGAATCCACAATGAGCAGTTCTTC. It is translated as CSVPRLAGIHNEQFF. The chain employs TRBV29-1 and TRBJ2-1; 11 nucleotides match TRBD2. The CDR3 sequence is 15 residues long. CDR1 and CDR2 (germline): SQVTM, ANQGSEA. V shed 6 bases, J shed 5 bases, and the junction held 9 bases outside the gene matches.

V is TRBV11-2 and J is TRBJ2-2; maybe TRBD2 (6 bases). V was cut by 5 bases and J by 6 bases, with 16 bases left in between. Germline V CDR1 and CDR2: SGHAT, FQNNGV. This CDR3 is built from 15 residues. The CDR3 bases are TGTGCCAGCAGCCCGCTCGGGACTCCCTCCGGGGAGCTGTTTTTT. This codes for CASSPLGTPSGELFF. Variable domain in full (rest from reference TRBV11-2 and TRBJ2-2): EAGVAQSPRYKIIEKRQSVAFWCNPISGHATLYWYQQILGQGPKLLIQFQNNGVVDDSQLPKDRFSAERLKGVDSTLKIQPAKLEDSAVYLCASSPLGTPSGELFFGEGSRLTVL.

By sample fraction, this clone is large. The V and J genes are TRBV9 and TRBJ2-3, with a weak D call TRBD2 (5 bases). This CDR3 has 12 amino acids. V lost 3 bases to trimming and J lost 6 bases, with 8 bases between them. CDR1 and CDR2 from the germline V gene are SGDLS and YYNGEE. CDR3 in DNA: TGTGCCAGCAGCGAGTCGGGGGATACGCAGTATTTT. This translates into CASSESGDTQYF.

CDR3: CAITRDRDYVRGNEQFF. The CDR3 nucleotides are TGTGCCATCACCCGGGACAGGGACTATGTACGAGGAAATGAGCAGTTCTTC. The rearrangement joins TRBV10-3 to TRBJ2-1; 9 bases agree with TRBD1. There are 17 residues in the CDR3. V dropped 7 bases and J dropped 7; count of bases not matched to a gene: 17. Looked up from germline, CDR1 is ENHRY and CDR2 is SYGVKD.